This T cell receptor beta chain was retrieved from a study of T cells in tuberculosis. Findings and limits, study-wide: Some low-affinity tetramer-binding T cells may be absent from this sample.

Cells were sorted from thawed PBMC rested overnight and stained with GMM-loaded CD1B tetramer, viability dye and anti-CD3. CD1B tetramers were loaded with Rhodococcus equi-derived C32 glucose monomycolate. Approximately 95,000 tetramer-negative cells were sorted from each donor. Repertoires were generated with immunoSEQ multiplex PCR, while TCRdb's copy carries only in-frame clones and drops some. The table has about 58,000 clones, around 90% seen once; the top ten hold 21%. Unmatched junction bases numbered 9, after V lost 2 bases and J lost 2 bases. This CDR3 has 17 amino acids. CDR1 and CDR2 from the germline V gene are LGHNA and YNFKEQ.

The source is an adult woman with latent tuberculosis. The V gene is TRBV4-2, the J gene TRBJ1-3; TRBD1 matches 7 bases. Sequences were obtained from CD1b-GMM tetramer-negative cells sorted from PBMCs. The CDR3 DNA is TGTGCCAGCAGCCAATCCTCGACAGGGCTGGCTGGAAACACCATATATTTT. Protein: CASSQSSTGLAGNTIYF.